The entry below gives a single T cell receptor beta chain sequence along with its context. Its specificity is not known. Germline CDR1 SGHAT, CDR2 FQNNGV. The CDR3 contains 11 residues. Trimming pared 3 bases from V and 8 bases from J, leaving 4 bases between. The sample belongs to a study of siplizumab effects on memory and regulatory T cells. TCRdb keeps only in-frame clones here, not all; method: immunoSEQ multiplex PCR. Of about 100,000 clones in the sample, about 90% are singletons; the top ten hold approximately 0.15%. Findings and limits, study-wide: It seemed that naive T cells were more diverse than memory cells and were major contributors to the alloresponse. In siplizumab cultures, the suppressive function of proliferating Tregs remained unconfirmed. The majority of clones, roughly 75-97% of proliferating CD4+ or CD8+ clones, lacked an assignable naive or memory phenotype.

What was sequenced was CD4+ T cells sorted from blood. This rearrangement joins TRBV11-2 to TRBJ1-4; D gene ambiguous. The TCR sequence derives from a human donor in good health. The DNA for the CDR3 is TGTGCCAGCAGCTTCTACGAAAAACTGTTTTTT. Residues: CASSFYEKLFF. The full variable domain, rest sourced from reference TRBV11-2 and TRBJ1-4, is EAGVAQSPRYKIIEKRQSVAFWCNPISGHATLYWYQQILGQGPKLLIQFQNNGVVDDSQLPKDRFSAERLKGVDSTLKIQPAKLEDSAVYLCASSFYEKLFFGSGTQLSVL.